This T cell receptor beta chain emerged from a study of blood T cells in healthy people across ages. Study results and limitations: Roughly linear age-related decline in beta diversity appeared, significant by age about 37.

The second PCR ran roughly 7 to 12 cycles with a sample-barcoded 5' primer and J-beta primers. Each CDR3 protein gets one entry after TCRdb re-called the 5' RACE reads with MiXCR. This table holds hundreds of thousands of distinct CDR3 sequences, 56% found once. Germline V lookup: CDR1 SGHRS, CDR2 YFSETQ. The J segment lost 2 bases and the V segment lost 4 bases, leaving 19 bases of the junction unmatched. This CDR3 is 20 amino acids long. Points on this clonotype: The antigen remains unidentified.

No fewer than 6 micrograms of total RNA were isolated from every sample. The sequenced sample consisted of blood. This sequence joins TRBV5-1 and TRBJ2-7; TRBD1 matches at 12 bases. The TCR originated in a man aged 35 to 55 in good health. This CDR3 is CASSGNPFGTGGAEAYEQYF. The DNA of the CDR3 is TGCGCCAGCAGCGGGAATCCCTTTGGGACAGGGGGCGCGGAGGCCTACGAGCAGTACTTC.